This T cell receptor (beta chain) was sequenced in a study of vaccination and CD4 T cells after COVID-19. This clonotype was found a few times. Its specificity is not known. Germline-derived CDR1 and CDR2 are SGHTA and FQGNSA. Trimming shortened V by 0 bases and J by 2 bases, and 7 bases separated the two germline ends. The CDR3 has 14 residues. The Oncomine TCR Beta short-read assay was applied to DNA of cultured CD4+ T cells. Extraction of genomic DNA was performed on cultured CD4+ T cells. TCRdb reprocessed the PCR reads via MiXCR and lists one record per CDR3 protein. The sample includes over 10,000 distinct CDR3 sequences, nearly 80% seen only once; the top ten take about 28%. Treatment denoted: roughly 11-day PBMC culture with coronavirus spike peptide pools or control peptides (ViraFEST assay).

The clonotype was recovered from a human donor who had recovered from COVID-19. This chain uses TRBV7-2 with TRBJ2-5; no definite D call. Input material: CD4+ T cells from blood, cultured in vitro. CDR3 amino acids: CASSLAGMQETQYF. The CDR3 coding sequence is TGTGCCAGCAGCTTAGCTGGCATGCAAGAGACCCAGTACTTC.